The source of this T cell receptor (beta chain) is a study of beta chain features in type 1 diabetes. Findings and caveats of the study: Researchers report that Type 1 diabetes patients had moderately but significantly shorter TCRB CDR3s across all four CD4+ subsets. Lower insertion and higher deletion counts appeared at VDJ junctions in type 1 diabetes patients. For patients and controls alike, PCR might favor shorter templates to the same degree.

After removal of 4 bases from V and 4 bases from J, the junction contained 5 bases not matched to a gene. Per the germline V gene, CDR1 is SQVTM and CDR2 is ANQGSEA. The length of the CDR3 is 14 residues. Markers CD45RO/CCR7/CD25/CD127/CD95/CD27 served to sort CD4+ naive, central memory, regulatory and stem cell-like memory cells. Note on this clone: Its antigen is unknown.

The investigators reverse transcribed all of the isolated RNA, so they sequenced expressed TCRB transcripts. Clones were read by immunoSEQ multiplex PCR, and TCRdb kept only the in-frame ones, dropping some. The sample contains a few hundred thousand clones, roughly 9.6% of which appear only once. The clonotype comes from a woman under 30 in good health. The chain couples TRBV29-1 to TRBJ1-1; 11 nucleotides line up with TRBD1. The sample was naive CD4+ T cells from blood. CDR3 bases: TGCAGCGTTGTCAGGGGGACAGGGGGCACTGAAGCTTTCTTT. It codes for CSVVRGTGGTEAFF.